The rows below give T cell receptor beta chains drawn from one sample of a study of CXCR3-negative and CXCR3-positive naive CD8 T cells. TCRdb re-called the 5' RACE reads and gives one entry per CDR3 protein, without DNA. The record lists over 95,000 distinct CDR3 sequences, of which the ten most abundant hold about 0.34%. The sample consisted of naive CXCR3+ CD8+ T cells from blood. The receptors here all came from a human donor in good health. Some clones in this sample may be carry-over from other donors' samples. Both conserved end residues are part of each CDR3.

CDR3	V	J
CASSLGGDGRLEDTQYF	TRBV12-3/TRBV12-4	TRBJ2-3
CASSLVGDSSYEQYF	TRBV7-9	TRBJ2-7
CASSFGPRRETQYF	TRBV7-9	TRBJ2-5
CASSIVGIYNEQFF	TRBV19	TRBJ2-1
CASTLIYNSPLHF	TRBV11-1	TRBJ1-6
CASRLQSGPQEVEKLFF	TRBV6-1	TRBJ1-4
CASSQRRDTEAFF	TRBV12-3/TRBV12-4	TRBJ1-1
CASSVFASGGAGLGNEQFF	TRBV2	TRBJ2-1
CASSQASGYNEQFF	TRBV4-1	TRBJ2-1
CSVRNGTVGTQYF	TRBV29-1	TRBJ2-5
CASSLKGGDTGELLF	TRBV7-9	TRBJ2-2
CASSLGTGVGTGELFF	TRBV28	TRBJ2-2
CSTRTGRDIQYF	TRBV29-1	TRBJ2-4
CSVRSNNEQFF	TRBV29-1	TRBJ2-1
CASSVAGTDTQYF	TRBV9	TRBJ2-3
CASSSTTKQFF	TRBV25-1	TRBJ2-1
CSVTRNTGELFF	TRBV29-1	TRBJ2-2
CASSSTSDRTYEQYF	TRBV11-2	TRBJ2-7
CASSFLGTGPYEQYF	TRBV7-9	TRBJ2-7
CASSLVENPNEQFF	TRBV5-1	TRBJ2-1
CASRKRDRCRQTQYF	TRBV21-1	TRBJ2-5
CASSVGVSWDNEQFF	TRBV9	TRBJ2-1